This T cell receptor (beta chain) was documented in a study of cytomegalovirus exposure and HLA in healthy donors. The wider study: The Caucasian-associated ancestry cluster held 65% to 90% of 300 to 500 genotyped donors.

Study-wide findings and caveats: Later analysis demonstrated an association between a missense DCLRE1C variant and TCR beta V- and J-gene trimming. Researchers counted about 150 TCR beta chains as cytomegalovirus-associated.

Primers for the PCR totalled 60 Vbeta and 13 Jbeta. TCRdb's copy holds only in-frame clones and misses some; the assay was immunoSEQ multiplex PCR. Counted here are some 190,000 clones, roughly 77% occurring once; the ten biggest clones make up roughly 1.5%. This clone was observed once. Its antigen is not identified. The CDR3 consists of 15 residues. The germline V and J ends were trimmed by 0 bases and 4 bases, with 12 bases remaining between them. CDR1 LGHNA and CDR2 YNFKEQ come from the germline V gene. The receptor was isolated from a woman between 50 and 59 years old in good health and CMV-seronegative. The rearrangement joins TRBV4-2 to TRBJ1-2; D unclear. Material: PBMCs. The CDR3 bases are TGTGCCAGCAGCCAAGAGGTAAAAGCCCTCTATGGCTACACCTTC. The encoded protein is CASSQEVKALYGYTF.